This T cell receptor beta chain was captured in a study of CXCR3-negative and CXCR3-positive naive CD8 T cells. Across the study: Sequencing yielded some 140 million TRB reads, roughly 1.5 +/- 0.3 million per library.

Comment on this clonotype: What it recognizes is unknown.

CDR1 is SQVTM and CDR2 is ANQGSEA in the germline V gene. This CDR3 has 11 amino acids. Study outcomes and limitations: Whereas memory cells differed, naive CXCR3-negative and CXCR3-positive cells shared similar TRBV-TRBJ usage.

Each TRB cDNA library was prepared by 5' RACE (with UMI labels). TCRdb reprocessed the 5' RACE reads, keeping one entry per CDR3 protein, no DNA. The data show about 40,000 distinct CDR3 sequences, and the top ten clones hold roughly 10%. The specimen sequenced was memory CD8+ T cells from blood. The chain combines TRBV29-1 with TRBJ2-5. The TCR sequence derives from a human donor in good health. Some clones in this sample may be carry-over from other donors' samples. CDR3 residues: CSVRSQETQYF.